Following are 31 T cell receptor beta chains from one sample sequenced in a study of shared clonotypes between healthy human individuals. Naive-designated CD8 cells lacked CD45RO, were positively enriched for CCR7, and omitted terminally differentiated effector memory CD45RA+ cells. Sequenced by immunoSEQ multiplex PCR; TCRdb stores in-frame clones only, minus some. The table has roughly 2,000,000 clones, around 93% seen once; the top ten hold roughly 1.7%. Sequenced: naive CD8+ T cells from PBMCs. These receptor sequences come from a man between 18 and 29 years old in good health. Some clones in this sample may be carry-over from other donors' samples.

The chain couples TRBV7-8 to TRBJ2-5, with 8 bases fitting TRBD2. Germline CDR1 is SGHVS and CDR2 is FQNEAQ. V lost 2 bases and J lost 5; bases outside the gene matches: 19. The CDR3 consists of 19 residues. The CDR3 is CASSLYVQTSDPYEETQYF. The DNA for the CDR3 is TGTGCCAGCAGCTTATACGTCCAGACTAGCGACCCTTATGAGGAGACCCAGTACTTC.

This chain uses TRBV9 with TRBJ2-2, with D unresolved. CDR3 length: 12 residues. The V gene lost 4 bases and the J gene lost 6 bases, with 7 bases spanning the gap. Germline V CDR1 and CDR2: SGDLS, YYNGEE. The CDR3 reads CASSLRPGELFF. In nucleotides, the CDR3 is TGTGCCAGCAGCTTAAGACCCGGGGAGCTGTTTTTT.

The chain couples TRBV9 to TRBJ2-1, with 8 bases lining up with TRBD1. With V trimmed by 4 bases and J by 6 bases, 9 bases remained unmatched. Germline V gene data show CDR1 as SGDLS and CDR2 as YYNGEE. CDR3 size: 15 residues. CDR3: CASSSSGTGPNEQFF. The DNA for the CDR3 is TGTGCCAGCAGCAGTTCCGGGACAGGCCCCAATGAGCAGTTCTTC.

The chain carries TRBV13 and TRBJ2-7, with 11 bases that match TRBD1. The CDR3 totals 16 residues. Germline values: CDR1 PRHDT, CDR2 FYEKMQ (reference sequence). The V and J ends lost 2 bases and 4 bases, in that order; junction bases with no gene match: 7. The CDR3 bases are TGTGCCAGCAGCTTACCCCCTGGACAGGGGGCATACGAGCAGTACTTC. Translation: CASSLPPGQGAYEQYF.

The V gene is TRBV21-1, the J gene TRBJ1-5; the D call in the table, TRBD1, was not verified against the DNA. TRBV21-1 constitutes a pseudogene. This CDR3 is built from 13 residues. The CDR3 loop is CASPEGGKQPQHF. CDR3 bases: TGTGCCAGCCCGGAAGGGGGCAAGCAGCCCCAGCATTTT.

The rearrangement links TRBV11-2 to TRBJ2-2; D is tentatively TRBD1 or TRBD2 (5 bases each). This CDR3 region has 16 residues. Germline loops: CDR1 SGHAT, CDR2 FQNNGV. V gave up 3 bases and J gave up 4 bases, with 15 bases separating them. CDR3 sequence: CASSFSVTGLTGELFF. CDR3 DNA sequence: TGTGCCAGCAGCTTTTCCGTTACAGGACTCACCGGGGAGCTGTTTTTT.

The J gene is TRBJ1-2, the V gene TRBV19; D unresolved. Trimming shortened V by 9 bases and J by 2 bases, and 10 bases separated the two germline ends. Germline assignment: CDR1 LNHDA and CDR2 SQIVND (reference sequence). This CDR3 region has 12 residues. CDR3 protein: CASGYENYGYTF. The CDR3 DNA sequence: TGTGCCAGCGGATATGAGAACTATGGCTACACCTTC.

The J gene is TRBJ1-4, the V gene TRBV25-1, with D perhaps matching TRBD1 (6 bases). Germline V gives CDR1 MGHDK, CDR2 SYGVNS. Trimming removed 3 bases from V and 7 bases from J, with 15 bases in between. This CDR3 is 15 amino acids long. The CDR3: CASSESQGLGEKLFF. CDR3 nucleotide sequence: TGTGCCAGCAGTGAGTCGCAGGGGCTGGGTGAAAAACTGTTTTTT. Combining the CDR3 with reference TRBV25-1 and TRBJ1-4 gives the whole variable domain EADIYQTPRYLVIGTGKKITLECSQTMGHDKMYWYQQDPGMELHLIHYSYGVNSTEKGDLSSESTVSRIRTEHFPLTLESARPSHTSQYLCASSESQGLGEKLFFGSGTQLSVL.

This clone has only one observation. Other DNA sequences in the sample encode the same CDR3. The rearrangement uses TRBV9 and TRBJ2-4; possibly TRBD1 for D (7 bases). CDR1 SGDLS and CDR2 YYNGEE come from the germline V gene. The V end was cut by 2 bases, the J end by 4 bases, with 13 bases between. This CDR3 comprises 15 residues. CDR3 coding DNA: TGTGCCAGCAGCGTTGGAGGGGGCTCTAAAAACATTCAGTACTTC. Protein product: CASSVGGGSKNIQYF.

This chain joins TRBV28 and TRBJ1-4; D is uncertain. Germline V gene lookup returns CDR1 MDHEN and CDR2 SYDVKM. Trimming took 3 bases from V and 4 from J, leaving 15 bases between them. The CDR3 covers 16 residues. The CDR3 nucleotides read TGTGCCAGCAGTTTTGTGAGATCTTCTTATAATGAAAAACTGTTTTTT. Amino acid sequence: CASSFVRSSYNEKLFF.

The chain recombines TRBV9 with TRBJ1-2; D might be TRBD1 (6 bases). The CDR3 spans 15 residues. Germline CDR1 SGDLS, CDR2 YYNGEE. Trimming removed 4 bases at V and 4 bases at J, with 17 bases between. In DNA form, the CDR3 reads TGTGCCAGCAGCCGGAGGGCAGGGGCCGGCTATGGCTACACCTTC. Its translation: CASSRRAGAGYGYTF.

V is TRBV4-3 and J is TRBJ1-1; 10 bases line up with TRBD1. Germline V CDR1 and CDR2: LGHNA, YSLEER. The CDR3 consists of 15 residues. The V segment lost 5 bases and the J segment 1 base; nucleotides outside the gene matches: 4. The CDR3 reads CASSTRQGANTEAFF. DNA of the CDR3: TGCGCCAGCAGCACCCGACAGGGGGCGAACACTGAAGCTTTCTTT.

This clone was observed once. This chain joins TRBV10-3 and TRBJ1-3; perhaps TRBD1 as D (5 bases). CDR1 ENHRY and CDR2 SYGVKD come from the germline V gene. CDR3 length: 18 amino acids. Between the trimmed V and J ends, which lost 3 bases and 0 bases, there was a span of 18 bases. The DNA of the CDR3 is TGTGCCATCAGTGATCACCCAGGGATTGTTAGCTCTGGAAACACCATATATTTT. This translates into CAISDHPGIVSSGNTIYF.

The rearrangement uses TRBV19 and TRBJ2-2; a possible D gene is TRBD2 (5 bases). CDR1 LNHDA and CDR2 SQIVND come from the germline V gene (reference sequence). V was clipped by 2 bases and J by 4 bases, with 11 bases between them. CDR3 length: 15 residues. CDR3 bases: TGTGCCAGTAGTATACGGGGAAAGGGCACCGGGGAGCTGTTTTTT. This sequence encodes CASSIRGKGTGELFF.

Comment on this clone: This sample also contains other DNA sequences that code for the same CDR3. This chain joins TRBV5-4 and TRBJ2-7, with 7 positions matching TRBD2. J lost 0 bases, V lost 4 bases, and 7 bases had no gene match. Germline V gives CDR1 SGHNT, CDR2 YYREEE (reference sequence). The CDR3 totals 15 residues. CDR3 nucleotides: TGTGCCAGCAGCCTCCCCAGCGGGGCCTCCTACGAGCAGTACTTC. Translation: CASSLPSGASYEQYF.

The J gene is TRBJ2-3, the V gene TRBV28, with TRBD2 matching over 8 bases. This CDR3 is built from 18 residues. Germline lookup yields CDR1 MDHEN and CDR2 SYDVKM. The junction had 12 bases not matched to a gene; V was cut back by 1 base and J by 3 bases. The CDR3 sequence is CASSLLTPSGGRTDTQYF. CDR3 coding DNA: TGTGCCAGCAGTTTATTAACCCCGTCGGGCGGGAGGACAGATACGCAGTATTTT.

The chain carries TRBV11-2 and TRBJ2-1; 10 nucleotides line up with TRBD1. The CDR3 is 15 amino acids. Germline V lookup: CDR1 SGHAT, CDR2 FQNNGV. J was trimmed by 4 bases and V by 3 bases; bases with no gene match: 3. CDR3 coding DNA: TGTGCCAGCAGCTTCTGGGACAGGGGATACAATGAGCAGTTCTTC. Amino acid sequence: CASSFWDRGYNEQFF.

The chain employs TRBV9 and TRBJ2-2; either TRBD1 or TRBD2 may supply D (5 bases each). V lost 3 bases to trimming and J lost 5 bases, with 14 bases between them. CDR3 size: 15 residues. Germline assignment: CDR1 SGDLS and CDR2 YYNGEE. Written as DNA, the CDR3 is TGTGCCAGCAGCGGCGCCGGGACCTCTACCGGGGAGCTGTTTTTT. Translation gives CASSGAGTSTGELFF.

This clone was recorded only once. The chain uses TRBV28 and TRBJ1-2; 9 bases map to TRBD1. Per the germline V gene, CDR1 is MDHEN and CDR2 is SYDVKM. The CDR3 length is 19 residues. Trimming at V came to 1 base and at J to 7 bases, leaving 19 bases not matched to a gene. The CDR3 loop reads CASSLYTGGRGPLWGGYTF. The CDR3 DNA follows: TGTGCCAGCAGTTTATATACAGGGGGCAGGGGTCCCCTCTGGGGTGGCTACACCTTC.

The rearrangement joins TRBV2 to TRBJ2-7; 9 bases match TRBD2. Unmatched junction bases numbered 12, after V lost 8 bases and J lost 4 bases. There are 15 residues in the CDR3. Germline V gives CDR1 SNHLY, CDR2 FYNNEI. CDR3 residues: CASGLAGDSLYEQYF. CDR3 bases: TGTGCCAGCGGTTTAGCGGGAGACTCTTTGTACGAGCAGTACTTC.

The CDR3 region has the DNA TGTGCCTGGACCCCAGGGAGTGCTAACTATGGCTACACCTTC. Translated: CAWTPGSANYGYTF. The chain employs TRBV30 and TRBJ1-2, with D possibly matching TRBD1 (5 bases). Trimming removed 4 bases from V and 0 bases from J, with 12 bases in between. Germline lookup yields CDR1 GTSNPN and CDR2 SVGIG (reference sequence). This CDR3 is built from 14 residues.

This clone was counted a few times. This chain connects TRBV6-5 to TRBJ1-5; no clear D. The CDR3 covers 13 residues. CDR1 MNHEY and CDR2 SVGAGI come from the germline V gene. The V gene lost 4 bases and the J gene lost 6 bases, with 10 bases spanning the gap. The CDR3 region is CASSFVRGQPQHF. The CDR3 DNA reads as TGTGCCAGCAGTTTCGTCCGCGGTCAGCCCCAGCATTTT.

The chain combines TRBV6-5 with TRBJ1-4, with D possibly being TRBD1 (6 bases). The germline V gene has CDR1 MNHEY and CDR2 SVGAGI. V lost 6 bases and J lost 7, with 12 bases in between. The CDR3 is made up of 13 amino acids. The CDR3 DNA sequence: TGTGCCAGCAGGGGGGCCTGGGGTGAAAAACTGTTTTTT. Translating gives CASRGAWGEKLFF.

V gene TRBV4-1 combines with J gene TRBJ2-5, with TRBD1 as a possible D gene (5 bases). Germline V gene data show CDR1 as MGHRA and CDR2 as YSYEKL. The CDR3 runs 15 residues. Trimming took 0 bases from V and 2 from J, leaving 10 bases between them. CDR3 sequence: CASSQEQVRQETQYF. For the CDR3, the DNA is TGCGCCAGCAGCCAAGAACAGGTGAGGCAAGAGACCCAGTACTTC.

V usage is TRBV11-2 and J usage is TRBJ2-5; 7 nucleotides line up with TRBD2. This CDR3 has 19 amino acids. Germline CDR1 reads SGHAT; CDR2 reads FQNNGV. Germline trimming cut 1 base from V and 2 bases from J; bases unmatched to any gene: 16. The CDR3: CASSLGRESPQDLQETQYF. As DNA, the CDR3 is TGTGCCAGCAGCTTAGGGCGGGAGAGCCCCCAAGATCTTCAAGAGACCCAGTACTTC.

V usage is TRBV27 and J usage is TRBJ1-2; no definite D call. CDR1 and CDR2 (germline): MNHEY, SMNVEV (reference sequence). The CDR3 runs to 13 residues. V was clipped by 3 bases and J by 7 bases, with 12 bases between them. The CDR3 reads CASSFIGEGGYTF. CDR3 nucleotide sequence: TGTGCCAGCAGTTTCATTGGGGAGGGTGGCTACACCTTC.

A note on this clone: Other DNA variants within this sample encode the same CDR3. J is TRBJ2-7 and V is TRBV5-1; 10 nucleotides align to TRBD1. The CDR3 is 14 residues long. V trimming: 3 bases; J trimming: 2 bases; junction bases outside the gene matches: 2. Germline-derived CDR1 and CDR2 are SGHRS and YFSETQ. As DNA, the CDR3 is TGCGCCAGCAGCTGGGGGACAGGGGCCTACGAGCAGTACTTC. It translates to CASSWGTGAYEQYF.

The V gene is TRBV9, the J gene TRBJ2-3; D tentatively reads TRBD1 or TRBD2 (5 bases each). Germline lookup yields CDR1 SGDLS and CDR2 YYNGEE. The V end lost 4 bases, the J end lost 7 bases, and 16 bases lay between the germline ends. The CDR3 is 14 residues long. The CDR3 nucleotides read TGTGCCAGCAGCCTCGGGACCAAGCCCCATACGCAGTATTTT. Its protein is CASSLGTKPHTQYF.

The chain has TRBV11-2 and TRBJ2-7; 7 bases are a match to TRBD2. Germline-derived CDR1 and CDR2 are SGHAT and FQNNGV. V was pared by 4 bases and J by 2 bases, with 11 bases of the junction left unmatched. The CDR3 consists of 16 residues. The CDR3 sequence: CASSYRGASGTYEQYF. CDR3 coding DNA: TGTGCCAGCAGCTACCGTGGGGCTAGCGGTACCTACGAGCAGTACTTC. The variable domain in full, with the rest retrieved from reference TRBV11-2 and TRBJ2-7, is EAGVAQSPRYKIIEKRQSVAFWCNPISGHATLYWYQQILGQGPKLLIQFQNNGVVDDSQLPKDRFSAERLKGVDSTLKIQPAKLEDSAVYLCASSYRGASGTYEQYFGPGTRLTVT.

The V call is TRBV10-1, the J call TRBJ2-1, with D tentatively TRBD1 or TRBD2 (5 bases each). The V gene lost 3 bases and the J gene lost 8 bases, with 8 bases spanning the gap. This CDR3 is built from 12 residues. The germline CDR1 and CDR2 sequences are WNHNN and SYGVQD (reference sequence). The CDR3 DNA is TGCGCCAGCAGTGACAGGGACCATGAGCAGTTCTTC. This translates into CASSDRDHEQFF.

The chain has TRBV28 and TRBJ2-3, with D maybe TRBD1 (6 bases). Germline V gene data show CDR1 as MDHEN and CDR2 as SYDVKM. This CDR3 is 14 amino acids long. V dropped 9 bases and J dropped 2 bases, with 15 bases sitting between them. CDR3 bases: TGTGCCAGTATGGGACACGAAAACACAGATACGCAGTATTTT. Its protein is CASMGHENTDTQYF.